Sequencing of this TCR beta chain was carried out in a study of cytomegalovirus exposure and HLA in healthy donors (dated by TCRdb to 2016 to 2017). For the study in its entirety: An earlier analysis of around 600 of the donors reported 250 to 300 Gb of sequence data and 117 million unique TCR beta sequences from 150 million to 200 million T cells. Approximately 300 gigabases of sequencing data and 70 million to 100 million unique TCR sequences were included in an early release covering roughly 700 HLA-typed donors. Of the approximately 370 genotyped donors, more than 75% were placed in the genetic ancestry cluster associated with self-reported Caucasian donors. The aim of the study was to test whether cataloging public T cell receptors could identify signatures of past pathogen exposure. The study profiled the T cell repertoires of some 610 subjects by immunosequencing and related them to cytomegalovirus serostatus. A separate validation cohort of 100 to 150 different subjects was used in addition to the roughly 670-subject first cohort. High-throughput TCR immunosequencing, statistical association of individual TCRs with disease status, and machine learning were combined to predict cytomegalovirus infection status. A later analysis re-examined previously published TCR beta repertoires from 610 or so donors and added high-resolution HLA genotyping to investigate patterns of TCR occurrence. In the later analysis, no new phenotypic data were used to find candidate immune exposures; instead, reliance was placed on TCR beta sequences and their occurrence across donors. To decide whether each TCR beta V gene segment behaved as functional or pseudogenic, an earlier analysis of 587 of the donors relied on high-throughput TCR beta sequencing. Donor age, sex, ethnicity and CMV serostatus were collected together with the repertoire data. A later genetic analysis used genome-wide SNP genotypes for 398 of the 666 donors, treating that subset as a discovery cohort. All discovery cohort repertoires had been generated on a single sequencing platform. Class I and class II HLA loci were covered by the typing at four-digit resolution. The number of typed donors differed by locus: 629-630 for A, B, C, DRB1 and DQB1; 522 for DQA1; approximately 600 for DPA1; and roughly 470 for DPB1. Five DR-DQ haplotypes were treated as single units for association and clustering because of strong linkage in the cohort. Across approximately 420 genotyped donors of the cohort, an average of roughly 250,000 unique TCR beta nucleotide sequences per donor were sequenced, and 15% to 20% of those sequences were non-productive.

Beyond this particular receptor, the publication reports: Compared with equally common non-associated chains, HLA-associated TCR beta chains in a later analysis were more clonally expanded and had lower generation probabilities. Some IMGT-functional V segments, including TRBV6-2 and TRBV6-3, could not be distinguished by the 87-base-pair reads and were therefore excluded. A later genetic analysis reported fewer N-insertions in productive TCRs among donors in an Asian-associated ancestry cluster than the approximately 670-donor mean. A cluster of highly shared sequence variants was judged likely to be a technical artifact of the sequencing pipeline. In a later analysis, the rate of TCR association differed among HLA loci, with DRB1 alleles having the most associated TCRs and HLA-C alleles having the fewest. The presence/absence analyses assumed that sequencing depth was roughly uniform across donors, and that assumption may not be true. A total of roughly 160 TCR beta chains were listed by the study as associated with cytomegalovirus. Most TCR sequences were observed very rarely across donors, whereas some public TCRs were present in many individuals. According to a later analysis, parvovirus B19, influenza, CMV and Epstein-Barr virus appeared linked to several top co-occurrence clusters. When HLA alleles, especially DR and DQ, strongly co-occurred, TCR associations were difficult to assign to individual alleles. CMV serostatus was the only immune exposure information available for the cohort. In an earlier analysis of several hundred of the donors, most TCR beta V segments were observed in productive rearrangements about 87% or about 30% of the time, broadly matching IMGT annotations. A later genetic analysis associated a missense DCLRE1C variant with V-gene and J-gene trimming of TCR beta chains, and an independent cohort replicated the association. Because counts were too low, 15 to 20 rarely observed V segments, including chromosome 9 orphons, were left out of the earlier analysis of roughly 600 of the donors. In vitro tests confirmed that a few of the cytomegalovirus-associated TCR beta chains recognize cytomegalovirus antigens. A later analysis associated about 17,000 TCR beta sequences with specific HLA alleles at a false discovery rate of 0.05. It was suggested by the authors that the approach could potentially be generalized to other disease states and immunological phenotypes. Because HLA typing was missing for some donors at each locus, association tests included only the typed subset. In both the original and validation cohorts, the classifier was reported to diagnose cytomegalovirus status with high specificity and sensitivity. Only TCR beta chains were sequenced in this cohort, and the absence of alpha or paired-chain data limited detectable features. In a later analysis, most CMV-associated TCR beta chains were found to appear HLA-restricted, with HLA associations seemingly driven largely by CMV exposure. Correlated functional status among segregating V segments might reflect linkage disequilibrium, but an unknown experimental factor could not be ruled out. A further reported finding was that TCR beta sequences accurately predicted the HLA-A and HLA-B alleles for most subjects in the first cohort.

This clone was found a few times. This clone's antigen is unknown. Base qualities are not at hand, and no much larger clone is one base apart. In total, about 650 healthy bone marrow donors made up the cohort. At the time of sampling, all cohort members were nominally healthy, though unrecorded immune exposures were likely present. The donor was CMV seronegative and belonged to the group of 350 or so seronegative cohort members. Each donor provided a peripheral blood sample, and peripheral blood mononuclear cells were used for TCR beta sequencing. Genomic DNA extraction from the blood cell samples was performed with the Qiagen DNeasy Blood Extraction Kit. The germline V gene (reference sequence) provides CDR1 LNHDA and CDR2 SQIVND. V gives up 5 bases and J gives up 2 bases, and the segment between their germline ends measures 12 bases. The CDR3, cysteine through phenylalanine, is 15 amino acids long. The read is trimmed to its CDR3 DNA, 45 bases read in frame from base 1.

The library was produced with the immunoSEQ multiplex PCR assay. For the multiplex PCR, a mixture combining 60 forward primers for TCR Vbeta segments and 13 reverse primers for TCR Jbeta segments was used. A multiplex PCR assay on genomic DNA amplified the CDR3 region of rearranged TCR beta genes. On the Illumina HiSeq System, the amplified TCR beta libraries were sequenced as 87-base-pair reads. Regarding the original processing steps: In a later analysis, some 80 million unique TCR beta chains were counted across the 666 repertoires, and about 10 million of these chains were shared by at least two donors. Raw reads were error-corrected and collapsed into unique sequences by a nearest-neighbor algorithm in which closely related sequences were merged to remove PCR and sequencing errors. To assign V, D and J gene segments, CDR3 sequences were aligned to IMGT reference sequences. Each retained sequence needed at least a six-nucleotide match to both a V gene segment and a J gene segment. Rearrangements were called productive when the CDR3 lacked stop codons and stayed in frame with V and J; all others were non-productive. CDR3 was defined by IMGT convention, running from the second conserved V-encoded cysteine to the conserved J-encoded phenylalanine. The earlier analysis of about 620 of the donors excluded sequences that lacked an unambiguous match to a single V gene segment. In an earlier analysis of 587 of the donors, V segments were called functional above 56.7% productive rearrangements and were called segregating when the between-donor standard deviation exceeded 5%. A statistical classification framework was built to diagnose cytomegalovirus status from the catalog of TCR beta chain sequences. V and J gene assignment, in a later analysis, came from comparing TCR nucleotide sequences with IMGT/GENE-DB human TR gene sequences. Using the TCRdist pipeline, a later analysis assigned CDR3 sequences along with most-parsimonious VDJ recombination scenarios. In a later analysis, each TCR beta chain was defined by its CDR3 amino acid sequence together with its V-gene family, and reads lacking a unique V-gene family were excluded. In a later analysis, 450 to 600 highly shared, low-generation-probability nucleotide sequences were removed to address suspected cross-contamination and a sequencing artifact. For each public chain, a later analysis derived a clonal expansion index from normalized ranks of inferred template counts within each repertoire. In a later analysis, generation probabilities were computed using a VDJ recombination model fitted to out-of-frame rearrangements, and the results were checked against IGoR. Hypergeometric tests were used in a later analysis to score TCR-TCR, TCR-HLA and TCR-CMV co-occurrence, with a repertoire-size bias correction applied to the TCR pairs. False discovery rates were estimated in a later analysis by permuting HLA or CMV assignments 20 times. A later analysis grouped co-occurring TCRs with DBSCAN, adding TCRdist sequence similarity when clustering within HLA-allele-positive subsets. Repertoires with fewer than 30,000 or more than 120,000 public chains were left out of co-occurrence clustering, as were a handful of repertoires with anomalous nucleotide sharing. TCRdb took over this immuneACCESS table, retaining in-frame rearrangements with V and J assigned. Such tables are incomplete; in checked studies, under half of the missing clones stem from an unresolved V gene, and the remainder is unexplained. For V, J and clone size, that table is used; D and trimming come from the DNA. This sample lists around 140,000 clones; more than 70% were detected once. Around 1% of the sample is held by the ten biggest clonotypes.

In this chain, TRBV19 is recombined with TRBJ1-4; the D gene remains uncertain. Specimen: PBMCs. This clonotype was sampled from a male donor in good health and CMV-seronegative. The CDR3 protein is CASSGLGSTNEKLFF. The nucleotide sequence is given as TGTGCCAGTAGTGGACTCGGGAGTACTAATGAAAAACTGTTTTTT.